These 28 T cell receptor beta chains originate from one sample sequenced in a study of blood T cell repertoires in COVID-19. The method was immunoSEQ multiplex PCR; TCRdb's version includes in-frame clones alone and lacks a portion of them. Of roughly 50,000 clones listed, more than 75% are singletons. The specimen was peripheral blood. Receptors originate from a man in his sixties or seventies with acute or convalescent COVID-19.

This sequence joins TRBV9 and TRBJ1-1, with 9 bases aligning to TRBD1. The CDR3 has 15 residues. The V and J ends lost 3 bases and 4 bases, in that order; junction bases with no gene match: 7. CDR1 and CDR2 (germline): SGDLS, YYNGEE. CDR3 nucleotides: TGTGCCAGCAGCGGATACTTGACAGGGGGCACTGAAGCTTTCTTT. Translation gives CASSGYLTGGTEAFF.

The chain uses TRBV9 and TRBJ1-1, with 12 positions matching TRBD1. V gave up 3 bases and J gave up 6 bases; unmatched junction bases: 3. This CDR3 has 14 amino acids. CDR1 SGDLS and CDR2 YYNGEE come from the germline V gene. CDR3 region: CASSGGTGGSEAFF. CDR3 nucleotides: TGTGCCAGCAGCGGAGGGACAGGGGGCTCTGAAGCTTTCTTT.

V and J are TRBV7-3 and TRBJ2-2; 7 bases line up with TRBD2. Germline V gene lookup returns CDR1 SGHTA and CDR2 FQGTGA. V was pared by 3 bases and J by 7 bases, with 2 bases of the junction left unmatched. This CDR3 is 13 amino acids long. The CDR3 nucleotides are TGTGCCAGCAGCTTGGGACTAATCGGGGAGCTGTTTTTT. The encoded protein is CASSLGLIGELFF.

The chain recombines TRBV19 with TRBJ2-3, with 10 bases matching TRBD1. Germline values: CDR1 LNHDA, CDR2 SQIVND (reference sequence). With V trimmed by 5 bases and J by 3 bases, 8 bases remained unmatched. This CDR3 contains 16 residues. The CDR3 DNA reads TGTGCCAGTAGTGGCCCGACAGGGGGCTTGACAGATACGCAGTATTTT. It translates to CASSGPTGGLTDTQYF.

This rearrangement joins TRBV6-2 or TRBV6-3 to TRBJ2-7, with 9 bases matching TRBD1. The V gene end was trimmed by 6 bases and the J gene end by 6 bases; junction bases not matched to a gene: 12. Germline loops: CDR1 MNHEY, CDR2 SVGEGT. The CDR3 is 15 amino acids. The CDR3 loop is CASSSTGTGRGEQYV. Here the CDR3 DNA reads TGTGCCAGCAGCTCCACGGGGACAGGGAGGGGCGAGCAGTACGTC.

The CDR3 sequence is CASSFKTGATDNEQFF. Written as DNA, the CDR3 is TGTGCCAGCAGCTTCAAAACAGGGGCGACTGACAATGAGCAGTTCTTC. The chain is built from TRBV7-3 and TRBJ2-1; 7 bases match TRBD1. The CDR3 contains 16 residues. Per germline, CDR1 SGHTA and CDR2 FQGTGA. V was clipped by 3 bases and J by 5 bases; unmatched bases: 10. The full variable domain, rest sourced from reference TRBV7-3 and TRBJ2-1, is GAGVSQTPSNKVTEKGKYVELRCDPISGHTALYWYRQSLGQGPEFLIYFQGTGAADDSGLPNDRFFAVRPEGSVSTLKIQRTERGDSAVYLCASSFKTGATDNEQFFGPGTRLTVL.

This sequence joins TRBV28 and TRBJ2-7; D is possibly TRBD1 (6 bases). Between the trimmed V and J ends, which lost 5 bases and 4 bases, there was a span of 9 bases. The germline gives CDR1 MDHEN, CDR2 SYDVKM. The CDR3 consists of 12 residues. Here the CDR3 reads CASSQQGYEQYV. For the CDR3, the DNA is TGTGCCAGCAGTCAACAGGGATACGAGCAGTACGTC.

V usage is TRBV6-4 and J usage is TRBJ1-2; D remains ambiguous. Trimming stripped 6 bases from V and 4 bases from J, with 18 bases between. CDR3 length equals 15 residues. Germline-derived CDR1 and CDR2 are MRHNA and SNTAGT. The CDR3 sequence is CASRAQEGSIYGYTF. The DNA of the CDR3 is TGTGCCAGCAGAGCCCAGGAGGGAAGTATCTATGGCTACACCTTC.

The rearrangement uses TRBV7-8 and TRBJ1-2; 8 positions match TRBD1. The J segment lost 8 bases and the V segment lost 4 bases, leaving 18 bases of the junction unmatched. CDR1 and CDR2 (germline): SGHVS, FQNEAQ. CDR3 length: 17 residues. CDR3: CASSSQGAGGLRGGYTF. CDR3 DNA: TGTGCCAGCAGCTCCCAGGGGGCAGGGGGCCTCAGAGGCGGCTACACCTTC.

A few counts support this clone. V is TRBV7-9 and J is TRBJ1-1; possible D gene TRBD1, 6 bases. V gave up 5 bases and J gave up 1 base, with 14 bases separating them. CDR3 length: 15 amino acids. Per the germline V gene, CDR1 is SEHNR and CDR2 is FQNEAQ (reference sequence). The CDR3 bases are TGTGCCAGCAGCATGCACAGGGTTGAGAACACTGAAGCTTTCTTT. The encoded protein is CASSMHRVENTEAFF. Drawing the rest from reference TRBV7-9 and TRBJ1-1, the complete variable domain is DTGVSQNPRHKITKRGQNVTFRCDPISEHNRLYWYRQTLGQGPEFLTYFQNEAQLEKSRLLSDRFSAERPKGSFSTLEIQRTEQGDSAMYLCASSMHRVENTEAFFGQGTRLTVV.

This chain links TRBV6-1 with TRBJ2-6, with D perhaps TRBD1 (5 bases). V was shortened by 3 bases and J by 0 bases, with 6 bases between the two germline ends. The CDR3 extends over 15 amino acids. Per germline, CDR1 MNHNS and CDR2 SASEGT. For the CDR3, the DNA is TGTGCCAGCAGTGATAGGGGCTCTGGGGCCAACGTCCTGACTTTC. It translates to CASSDRGSGANVLTF.

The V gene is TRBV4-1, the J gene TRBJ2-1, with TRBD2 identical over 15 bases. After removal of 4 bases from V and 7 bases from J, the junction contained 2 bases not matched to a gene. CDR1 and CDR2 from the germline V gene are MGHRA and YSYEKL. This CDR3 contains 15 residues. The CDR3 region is CASSPGTSGRNEQFF. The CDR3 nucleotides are TGCGCCAGCAGCCCGGGGACTAGCGGGAGGAATGAGCAGTTCTTC.

The CDR3 region is CASSPPQGAGDEQYV. CDR3 coding DNA: TGTGCCAGCTCACCACCGCAGGGGGCTGGGGACGAGCAGTACGTC. This chain connects TRBV18 to TRBJ2-7; 8 nucleotides align to TRBD1. Germline loops: CDR1 KGHSH, CDR2 LQKENI. There are 15 residues in the CDR3. With V trimmed by 0 bases and J by 5 bases, 6 bases remained unmatched.

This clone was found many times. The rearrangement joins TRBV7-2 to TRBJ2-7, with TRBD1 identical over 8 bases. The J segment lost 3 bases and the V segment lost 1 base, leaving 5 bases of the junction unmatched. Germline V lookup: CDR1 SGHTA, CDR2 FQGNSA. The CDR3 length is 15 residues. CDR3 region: CASSLDWTGYYEQYV. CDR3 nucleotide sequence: TGTGCCAGCAGCTTAGATTGGACAGGGTACTACGAGCAGTACGTC.

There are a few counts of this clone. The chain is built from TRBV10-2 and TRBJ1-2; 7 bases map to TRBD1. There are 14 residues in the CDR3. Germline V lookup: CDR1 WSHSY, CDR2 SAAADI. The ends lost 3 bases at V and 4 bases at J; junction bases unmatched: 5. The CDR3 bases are TGCGCCAGCAGTGAAGGGGGCATCGGCTATGGCTACACCTTC. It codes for CASSEGGIGYGYTF.

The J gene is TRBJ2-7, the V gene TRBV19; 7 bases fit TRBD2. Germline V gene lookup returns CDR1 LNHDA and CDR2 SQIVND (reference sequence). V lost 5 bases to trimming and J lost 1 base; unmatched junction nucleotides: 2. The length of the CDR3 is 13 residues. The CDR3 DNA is TGTGCCAGTAGTGCGGGACTATCCTACGAGCAGTACTTC. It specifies CASSAGLSYEQYF.

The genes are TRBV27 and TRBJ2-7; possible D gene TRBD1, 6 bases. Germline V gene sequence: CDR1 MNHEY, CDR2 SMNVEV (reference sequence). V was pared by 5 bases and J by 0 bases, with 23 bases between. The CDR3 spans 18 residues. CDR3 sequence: CASSLTWGQGTSSYEQYF. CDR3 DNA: TGTGCCAGCAGTCTGACCTGGGGGCAGGGCACGAGCTCCTACGAGCAGTACTTC.

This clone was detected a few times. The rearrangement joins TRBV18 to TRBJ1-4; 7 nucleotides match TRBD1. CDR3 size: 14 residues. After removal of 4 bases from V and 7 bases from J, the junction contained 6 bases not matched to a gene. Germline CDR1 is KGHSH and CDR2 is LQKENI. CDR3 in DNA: TGTGCCAGCTCACGCGGGACAGTAAGTGAAAAACTGTTTTTT. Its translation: CASSRGTVSEKLFF.

The CDR3 DNA reads TGTGCCAGCAGCCCATACAGGGGGCCCACTGAAGCTTTCTTT. Translated: CASSPYRGPTEAFF. This chain links TRBV14 with TRBJ1-1; TRBD1 agrees at 9 bases. V gave up 4 bases and J gave up 4 bases; unmatched junction bases: 4. The CDR3 is made up of 14 amino acids. Germline V CDR1 and CDR2: SGHDN, FVKESK.

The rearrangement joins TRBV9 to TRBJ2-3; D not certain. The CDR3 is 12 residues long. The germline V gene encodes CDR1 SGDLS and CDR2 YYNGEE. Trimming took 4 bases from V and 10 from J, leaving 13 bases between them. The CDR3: CASSPDLRSQYF. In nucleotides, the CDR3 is TGTGCCAGCAGCCCCGACCTGAGGTCGCAGTATTTT.

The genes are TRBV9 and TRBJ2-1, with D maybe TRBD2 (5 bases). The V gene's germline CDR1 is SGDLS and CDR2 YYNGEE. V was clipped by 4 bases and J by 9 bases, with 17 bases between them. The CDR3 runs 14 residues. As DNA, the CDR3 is TGTGCCAGCAGCCCGGGCAATCGGGGTGGTGAGCAGTTCTTC. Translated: CASSPGNRGGEQFF.

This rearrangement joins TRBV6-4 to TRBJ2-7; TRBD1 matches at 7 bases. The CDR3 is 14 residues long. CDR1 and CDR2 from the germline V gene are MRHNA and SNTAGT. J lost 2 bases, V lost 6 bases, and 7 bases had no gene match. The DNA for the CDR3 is TGTGCCAGCAGGGCTAAGACAGGGACCTACGAGCAGTACTTC. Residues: CASRAKTGTYEQYF.

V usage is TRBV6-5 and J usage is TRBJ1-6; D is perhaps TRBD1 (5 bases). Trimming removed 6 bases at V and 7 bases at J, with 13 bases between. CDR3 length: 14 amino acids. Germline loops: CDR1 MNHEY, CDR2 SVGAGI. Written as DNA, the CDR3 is TGTGCCAGCAGCCGCAGGGATCGCAATTCACCCCTCCACTTT. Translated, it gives CASSRRDRNSPLHF.

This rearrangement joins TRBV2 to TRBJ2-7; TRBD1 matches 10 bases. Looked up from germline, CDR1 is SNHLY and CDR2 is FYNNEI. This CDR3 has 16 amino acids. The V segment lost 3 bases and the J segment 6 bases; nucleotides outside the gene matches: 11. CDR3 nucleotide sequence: TGTGCCAGCAGTGACAAAGACTTAGACAGGGGGCGCGAGCAGTACTTC. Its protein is CASSDKDLDRGREQYF. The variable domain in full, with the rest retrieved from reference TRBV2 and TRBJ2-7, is EPEVTQTPSHQVTQMGQEVILRCVPISNHLYFYWYRQILGQKVEFLVSFYNNEISEKSEIFDDQFSVERPDGSNFTLKIRSTKLEDSAMYFCASSDKDLDRGREQYFGPGTRLTVT.

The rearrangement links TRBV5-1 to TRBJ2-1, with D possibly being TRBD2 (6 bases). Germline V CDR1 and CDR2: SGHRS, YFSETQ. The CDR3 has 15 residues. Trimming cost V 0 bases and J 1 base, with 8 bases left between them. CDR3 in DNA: TGCGCCAGCAGCTTGGAGGGACTTTCCTACAATGAGCAGTTCTTC. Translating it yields CASSLEGLSYNEQFF.

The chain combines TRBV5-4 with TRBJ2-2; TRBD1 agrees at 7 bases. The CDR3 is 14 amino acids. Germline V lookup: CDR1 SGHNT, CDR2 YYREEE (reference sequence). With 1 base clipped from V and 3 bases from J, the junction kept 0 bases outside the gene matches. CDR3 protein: CASSLTGDTGELFF. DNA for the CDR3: TGTGCCAGCAGCTTGACAGGGGACACCGGGGAGCTGTTTTTT.

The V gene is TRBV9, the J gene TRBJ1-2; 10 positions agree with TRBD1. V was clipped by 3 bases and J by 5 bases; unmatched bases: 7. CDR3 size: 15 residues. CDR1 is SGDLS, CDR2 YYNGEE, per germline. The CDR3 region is CASSALPGQGYGYTF. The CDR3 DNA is TGTGCCAGCAGCGCCTTACCGGGACAGGGGTATGGCTACACCTTC.

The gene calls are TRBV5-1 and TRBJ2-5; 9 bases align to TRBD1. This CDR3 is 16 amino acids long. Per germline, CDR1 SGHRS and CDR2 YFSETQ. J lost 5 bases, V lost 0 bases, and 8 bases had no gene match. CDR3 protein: CASSLDPGQGFETQYF. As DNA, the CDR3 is TGCGCCAGCAGCTTGGATCCGGGACAGGGTTTCGAGACCCAGTACTTC.